This T cell receptor beta chain was recovered during a study of T cells in Graves' hyperthyroidism and ophthalmopathy. Across the whole study: The initial diagnosis was the point when peripheral blood was collected, ahead of any treatment.

A NOSPECS grade of at least 4, a Clinical Activity Score of at least 3 and duration under 3 months were recorded in ophthalmopathy patients. This clonotype was observed many times. From RNA transcripts, TCR beta CDR3 regions were amplified. An initial round of RT-PCR targeting the TCR CDR3 relied on the HTBI primer set. TCRdb used MiXCR to reprocess the multiplex PCR reads, holding one entry per CDR3 protein. This table holds hundreds of thousands of distinct CDR3 sequences, about 24% found once. This CDR3 spans 16 amino acids. From germline, CDR1 is LNHNV and CDR2 YYDKDF (reference sequence). Trimming pared 6 bases from V and 7 bases from J, leaving 21 bases between.

The sequenced sample was blood. The rearrangement joins TRBV15 to TRBJ2-2, with D possibly matching TRBD1 (6 bases). The origin of this receptor is a woman in her twenties or thirties with Graves' ophthalmopathy. The CDR3 is CATSLPLAGASGELFF. CDR3 DNA: TGTGCCACCAGTTTACCCCTGGCAGGGGCTAGCGGGGAGCTGTTTTTT.